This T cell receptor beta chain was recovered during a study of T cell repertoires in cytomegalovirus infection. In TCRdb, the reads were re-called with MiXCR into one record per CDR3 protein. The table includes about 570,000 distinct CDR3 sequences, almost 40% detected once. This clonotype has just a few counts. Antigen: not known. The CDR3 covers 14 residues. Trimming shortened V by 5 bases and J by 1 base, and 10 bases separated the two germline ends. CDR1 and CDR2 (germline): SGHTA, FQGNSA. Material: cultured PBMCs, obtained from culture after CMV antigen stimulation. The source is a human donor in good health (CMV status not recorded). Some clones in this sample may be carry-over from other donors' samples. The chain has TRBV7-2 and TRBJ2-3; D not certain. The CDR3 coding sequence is TGTGCCAGCAGCCGGGCAGTCGGCACAGATACGCAGTATTTT. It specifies CASSRAVGTDTQYF. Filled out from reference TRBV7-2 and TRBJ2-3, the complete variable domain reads GAGVSQSPSNKVTEKGKDVELRCDPISGHTALYWYRQSLGQGLEFLIYFQGNSAPDKSGLPSDRFSAERTGGSVSTLTIQRTQQEDSAVYLCASSRAVGTDTQYFGPGTRLTVL.